This T cell receptor (beta chain) is drawn from a study of cytomegalovirus exposure and HLA in healthy donors. PCR employed 60 Vbeta and 13 Jbeta primers. Sequencing used immunoSEQ multiplex PCR; TCRdb keeps in-frame clones, though not all of them. This sample yields about 72,000 clones, of which about 81% are seen a single time; 6.5% belongs to the top ten. The germline V gene has CDR1 LNHDA and CDR2 SQIVND (reference sequence). V was clipped by 5 bases and J by 4 bases; unmatched bases: 12. The CDR3 spans 16 residues. What was sequenced was PBMCs. This TCR derives from a human donor in good health. The gene calls are TRBV19 and TRBJ2-5; 8 bases fit TRBD1. The CDR3, as DNA: TGTGCCAGTAGTGCCCACAGGGGGGAAGGAGGAGAGACCCAGTACTTC. Amino acids: CASSAHRGEGGETQYF.